The 16 T cell receptor beta chains given below trace back to one sample, sequenced in a study of blood T cell repertoires in COVID-19. Method: immunoSEQ multiplex PCR; TCRdb's copy keeps in-frame clones and lacks some. The sample records about 43,000 clones, 86% being singletons. The sequencing input was peripheral blood. These TCRs come from a human donor in a cohort sampled during active COVID-19.

The chain recombines TRBV15 with TRBJ1-4; 9 nucleotides line up with TRBD1. J lost 7 bases, V lost 0 bases, and 6 bases had no gene match. The CDR3 is made up of 16 amino acids. The germline gives CDR1 LNHNV, CDR2 YYDKDF (reference sequence). The CDR3, as DNA: TGTGCCACCAGCAGAGAGGGGGACAGGGCGGGTGAAAAACTGTTTTTT. Translating it yields CATSREGDRAGEKLFF.

The chain has TRBV10-3 and TRBJ2-7; D is perhaps TRBD1 (6 bases). Per germline, CDR1 ENHRY and CDR2 SYGVKD. The V end lost 0 bases, the J end lost 0 bases, and 9 bases lay between the germline ends. This CDR3 region has 15 residues. CDR3 region: CAISESPDSSYEQYF. As DNA, the CDR3 is TGTGCCATCAGTGAGTCGCCGGACAGCTCCTACGAGCAGTACTTC.

The genes are TRBV11-2 and TRBJ2-3; D is possibly TRBD2 (6 bases). V was trimmed by 4 bases and J by 2 bases, leaving 10 bases between them. Germline V gene lookup returns CDR1 SGHAT and CDR2 FQNNGV. The CDR3 runs 14 residues. CDR3 sequence reads: CASSSRGITDTQYF. DNA for the CDR3: TGTGCCAGCAGCTCCCGGGGGATCACAGATACGCAGTATTTT.

The V call is TRBV4-1, the J call TRBJ1-3, with 7 bases fitting TRBD1. CDR1 and CDR2 from the germline V gene are MGHRA and YSYEKL. This CDR3 has 15 amino acids. V lost 0 bases to trimming and J lost 7 bases; unmatched junction nucleotides: 6. The CDR3 DNA reads TGCGCCAGCAGCCAAGATGAGTCAGGGGGGAACACCATATATTTT. Its protein product is CASSQDESGGNTIYF.

In DNA form, the CDR3 reads TGTGCCAGCAGACGGACAGCTAGCTCCTACGAGCAGTACTTC. As protein: CASRRTASSYEQYF. V is TRBV3-1 (or the pseudogene TRBV3-2) and J is TRBJ2-7; TRBD1 might be the D (6 bases). Germline V lookup: CDR1 LGHDT, CDR2 YNNKEL (reference sequence). Between the trimmed V and J ends, which lost 6 bases and 0 bases, there was a span of 12 bases. The CDR3 has 14 amino acids.

The V and J genes are TRBV19 and TRBJ2-1, with D perhaps TRBD2 (5 bases). The CDR3 runs 18 residues. Trimming pared 3 bases from V and 10 bases from J, leaving 28 bases between. The germline V gene has CDR1 LNHDA and CDR2 SQIVND (reference sequence). CDR3 DNA: TGTGCCAGTAGTATCGAGGCCGCCGCAGACTCCCACCCGGGGGAGCAGTTCTTC. Protein product: CASSIEAAADSHPGEQFF.

V and J are TRBV27 and TRBJ2-7; weak D call: TRBD1 (5 bases). The CDR3 length is 13 residues. The germline V and J ends were trimmed by 2 bases and 1 base, with 6 bases remaining between them. Germline lookup yields CDR1 MNHEY and CDR2 SMNVEV (reference sequence). This CDR3 reads CASSLGQSYEQYF. CDR3 in DNA: TGTGCCAGCAGTTTAGGACAATCCTACGAGCAGTACTTC.

This sequence joins TRBV27 and TRBJ1-5; D is perhaps TRBD1 (5 bases). From germline, CDR1 is MNHEY and CDR2 SMNVEV (reference sequence). The CDR3 extends over 15 amino acids. V was trimmed by 0 bases and J by 7 bases, leaving 13 bases between them. CDR3 in amino acids: CASSLSNGGRQPQHF. CDR3 nucleotides: TGTGCCAGCAGTTTATCCAATGGGGGGAGGCAGCCCCAGCATTTT.

The chain links TRBV21-1 to TRBJ1-6. TRBV21-1 is a pseudogene locus. The CDR3 runs 18 residues. CDR3 loop: CASSKKSPKRVRNSPLHF. CDR3 in DNA: TGTGCCAGCAGCAAAAAAAGCCCCAAGAGGGTGAGGAATTCACCCCTCCACTTT.

The chain couples TRBV7-3 to TRBJ2-5; 8 bases agree with TRBD1. The CDR3 has 15 amino acids. Germline CDR1 is SGHTA and CDR2 is FQGTGA. Germline trimming cut 4 bases from V and 2 bases from J; bases unmatched to any gene: 6. CDR3 protein: CASSSGGGSQETQYF. CDR3 nucleotide sequence: TGTGCCAGCAGCTCAGGGGGCGGTTCTCAAGAGACCCAGTACTTC.

This chain links TRBV7-9 with TRBJ2-7; D might be TRBD2 (7 bases). There are 14 residues in the CDR3. CDR1 and CDR2 from the germline V gene are SEHNR and FQNEAQ (reference sequence). Trimming stripped 5 bases from V and 0 bases from J, with 11 bases between. In DNA, the CDR3 is TGTGCCAGCAGCAAAGGGGGGGACTCCTACGAGCAGTACTTC. Its protein is CASSKGGDSYEQYF. Based on the CDR3 plus reference TRBV7-9 and TRBJ2-7, the full variable domain is DTGVSQNPRHKITKRGQNVTFRCDPISEHNRLYWYRQTLGQGPEFLTYFQNEAQLEKSRLLSDRFSAERPKGSFSTLEIQRTEQGDSAMYLCASSKGGDSYEQYFGPGTRLTVT.

This clone was detected only a few times. The CDR3 region is CASSREDRANQPQHF. CDR3 nucleotides: TGTGCCAGCAGTCGAGAGGACAGGGCAAATCAGCCCCAGCATTTT. The gene calls are TRBV9 and TRBJ1-5; 8 bases match TRBD1. The germline V gene has CDR1 SGDLS and CDR2 YYNGEE. This CDR3 is built from 15 residues. With V trimmed by 5 bases and J by 4 bases, 8 bases remained unmatched.

The J gene is TRBJ1-3, the V gene TRBV5-1; no definite D call. V shed 2 bases and J shed 1 base, with 7 bases lying between them. Germline V CDR1 and CDR2: SGHRS, YFSETQ. The CDR3 totals 14 residues. The CDR3: CASSLAESGNTIYF. The CDR3 DNA reads TGCGCCAGCAGCTTAGCGGAATCTGGAAACACCATATATTTT.

This chain connects TRBV7-2 to TRBJ2-5; 8 nucleotides agree with TRBD2. Trimming removed 3 bases from V and 7 bases from J; junction bases left unmatched: 7. The CDR3 is made up of 14 amino acids. Germline loops: CDR1 SGHTA, CDR2 FQGNSA. In DNA form, the CDR3 reads TGTGCCAGCAGCTTGGGTATGCGGGGGGCGACCCAGTACTTC. Amino acid sequence: CASSLGMRGATQYF. The complete variable domain, with remaining parts taken from reference TRBV7-2 and TRBJ2-5, reads GAGVSQSPSNKVTEKGKDVELRCDPISGHTALYWYRQSLGQGLEFLIYFQGNSAPDKSGLPSDRFSAERTGGSVSTLTIQRTQQEDSAVYLCASSLGMRGATQYFGPGTRLLVL.

The chain couples TRBV4-2 to TRBJ1-4, with D hard to call. The V gene lost 4 bases and the J gene lost 4 bases, with 13 bases spanning the gap. The CDR3 is 15 amino acids. In germline, CDR1 is LGHNA, CDR2 YNFKEQ. CDR3 sequence (DNA): TGTGCCAGCAGCCCCCGAACTGGTAATAATGAAAAACTGTTTTTT. It encodes CASSPRTGNNEKLFF.

The rearrangement links TRBV7-6 to TRBJ2-7, with 10 positions matching TRBD1. Germline V gene lookup returns CDR1 SGHVS and CDR2 FNYEAQ. This CDR3 comprises 15 residues. V lost 5 bases to trimming and J lost 0 bases; unmatched junction nucleotides: 4. The CDR3 DNA follows: TGTGCCAGCAGCCTGGGACAGGGGCCCTCCTACGAGCAGTACTTC. Amino acids: CASSLGQGPSYEQYF.